These 14 T cell receptor beta chains were sequenced from one sample in a study of blood T cell repertoires in COVID-19. The table came from immunoSEQ multiplex PCR; TCRdb's copy has only in-frame clones and leaves some out. The data hold about 64,000 clones, with around 86% observed a single time. Sequences were obtained from peripheral blood. These receptors were taken from a middle-aged man with acute or convalescent COVID-19.

The chain has TRBV5-1 and TRBJ2-2; 7 positions agree with TRBD1. With V trimmed by 7 bases and J by 3 bases, 9 bases remained unmatched. This CDR3 region has 15 residues. In germline, CDR1 is SGHRS, CDR2 YFSETQ. CDR3 in DNA: TGCGCCAGCGTCCCTCGGACAGGAGACACCGGGGAGCTGTTTTTT. Amino acid sequence: CASVPRTGDTGELFF. Supplemented by reference TRBV5-1 and TRBJ2-2, the full variable domain reads KAGVTQTPRYLIKTRGQQVTLSCSPISGHRSVSWYQQTPGQGLQFLFEYFSETQRNKGNFPGRFSGRQFSNSRSEMNVSTLELGDSALYLCASVPRTGDTGELFFGEGSRLTVL.

The J gene is TRBJ1-5, the V gene TRBV19, with D unclear. Germline V CDR1 and CDR2: LNHDA, SQIVND (reference sequence). The CDR3 has 15 amino acids. V gave up 7 bases and J gave up 4 bases, with 17 bases separating them. The CDR3 DNA is TGTGCCAGTACCCTTGGTTCCGGGAGGAATCAGCCCCAGCATTTT. It is translated as CASTLGSGRNQPQHF.

The gene calls are TRBV7-9 and TRBJ2-5; TRBD2 matches at 11 bases. Trimming at V came to 5 bases and at J to 2 bases, leaving 7 bases not matched to a gene. The length of the CDR3 is 16 residues. Germline assignment: CDR1 SEHNR and CDR2 FQNEAQ (reference sequence). The DNA for the CDR3 is TGTGCCAGCAGCACCCTAGCGGGGGGAGATCAAGAGACCCAGTACTTC. This translates into CASSTLAGGDQETQYF.

The genes are TRBV5-5 and TRBJ1-3; D perhaps matches TRBD1 (5 bases). Germline CDR1 reads SGHKS; CDR2 reads YYEKEE (reference sequence). The CDR3 spans 15 residues. V lost 4 bases and J lost 0, with 11 bases in between. The CDR3 loop is CASSHQGFSGNTIYF. The CDR3, as DNA: TGTGCCAGCAGCCACCAGGGTTTCTCTGGAAACACCATATATTTT.

This chain joins TRBV18 and TRBJ1-1; TRBD1 is a possible D gene (5 bases). The CDR3 loop spans 16 amino acids. V was shortened by 3 bases and J by 1 base, with 15 bases between the two germline ends. Germline values: CDR1 KGHSH, CDR2 LQKENI. The CDR3, as DNA: TGTGCCAGCTCACCTCAGGGAACTCTCAAGAACACTGAAGCTTTCTTT. This codes for CASSPQGTLKNTEAFF.

The chain employs TRBV15 and TRBJ1-1, with D tentatively TRBD1 (5 bases). Trimming shortened V by 0 bases and J by 7 bases, and 21 bases separated the two germline ends. The CDR3 is 17 amino acids. CDR1 and CDR2 from the germline V gene are LNHNV and YYDKDF (reference sequence). Here the CDR3 DNA reads TGTGCCACCAGCAGAGATTGGGTAACCAGGGCAGAAGGTGAAGCTTTCTTT. It encodes CATSRDWVTRAEGEAFF.

This chain links TRBV7-3 with TRBJ1-6; D remains unclear. The germline V and J ends were trimmed by 0 bases and 9 bases, with 6 bases remaining between them. The CDR3 extends over 13 amino acids. Germline V gene sequence: CDR1 SGHTA, CDR2 FQGTGA. This CDR3 is CASSLTRPSPLHF. CDR3 sequence (DNA): TGTGCCAGCAGCTTAACGCGGCCTTCACCCCTCCACTTT.

The V call is TRBV29-1, the J call TRBJ1-2, with a weak D call TRBD1 (5 bases). CDR3 length: 16 amino acids. The V end lost 0 bases, the J end lost 7 bases, and 21 bases lay between the germline ends. The germline V gene encodes CDR1 SQVTM and CDR2 ANQGSEA. CDR3 region: CSVEDITYSRTSGYTF. The DNA of the CDR3 is TGCAGCGTTGAAGATATTACCTACTCCCGGACATCTGGCTACACCTTC.

The rearrangement uses TRBV5-5 and TRBJ2-1; 12 bases are a match to TRBD2. The germline V gene encodes CDR1 SGHKS and CDR2 YYEKEE (reference sequence). V lost 3 bases to trimming and J lost 9 bases; unmatched junction nucleotides: 13. The CDR3 length is 17 residues. CDR3 nucleotide sequence: TGTGCCAGCAGCTCCTCCCCACTAGCGGGGGGCCTCGGTGAGCAGTTCTTC. Its translation is CASSSSPLAGGLGEQFF.

The chain combines TRBV25-1 with TRBJ1-1, with D possibly being TRBD1 (5 bases). Trimming removed 4 bases from V and 6 bases from J, with 9 bases in between. The germline gives CDR1 MGHDK, CDR2 SYGVNS. This CDR3 has 12 residues. This chain's CDR3 is CASSGGGPEAFF. CDR3 sequence (DNA): TGTGCCAGCAGTGGCGGGGGTCCTGAAGCTTTCTTT. The full variable domain, rest sourced from reference TRBV25-1 and TRBJ1-1, is EADIYQTPRYLVIGTGKKITLECSQTMGHDKMYWYQQDPGMELHLIHYSYGVNSTEKGDLSSESTVSRIRTEHFPLTLESARPSHTSQYLCASSGGGPEAFFGQGTRLTVV.

The chain uses TRBV25-1 and TRBJ1-4, with 11 bases matching TRBD1. From germline, CDR1 is MGHDK and CDR2 SYGVNS. The CDR3 is 17 amino acids. The V segment lost 3 bases and the J segment 8 bases; nucleotides outside the gene matches: 11. The DNA of the CDR3 is TGTGCCAGCAGTGATCCGCCGGGACAGGGGGGATCCGAAAAACTGTTTTTT. Amino acids: CASSDPPGQGGSEKLFF.

The genes are TRBV5-4 and TRBJ2-3, with D tentatively TRBD2 (5 bases). The germline V gene has CDR1 SGHNT and CDR2 YYREEE (reference sequence). V lost 5 bases and J 6 bases, leaving 22 bases between the germline ends. The CDR3 covers 16 residues. The CDR3 sequence is CASSAGRRGSGDTQYF. Written as DNA, the CDR3 is TGTGCCAGCAGTGCCGGGCGTCGAGGGAGTGGGGATACGCAGTATTTT.

This sequence joins TRBV28 and TRBJ1-2, with 7 bases aligning to TRBD1. Germline trimming cut 1 base from V and 8 bases from J; bases unmatched to any gene: 1. Germline-derived CDR1 and CDR2 are MDHEN and SYDVKM. The CDR3 spans 12 residues. CDR3 in amino acids: CASSLSTGGYTF. The DNA of the CDR3 is TGTGCCAGCAGTTTATCGACAGGGGGCTACACCTTC.

This chain uses TRBV11-3 with TRBJ2-3; D is undetermined. CDR1 SGHNT and CDR2 YENEEA come from the germline V gene. V lost 0 bases and J lost 0, with 4 bases in between. The CDR3 is made up of 14 amino acids. CDR3 in amino acids: CASSLDTSTDTQYF. CDR3 in DNA: TGTGCCAGCAGCTTAGACACTAGCACAGATACGCAGTATTTT.